The rows below give T cell receptor beta chains drawn from one sample of a study of human T cells and chemical hapten exposure. TCRdb analysed the RACE reads with MiXCR anew, one entry per CDR3 protein. The sample carries about 85,000 distinct CDR3 sequences, 8.5% recorded once. This specimen consisted of whole blood, obtained in connection with sensitization to the hapten diphenylcyclopropenone (DPC). These receptors originate from a middle-aged man with alopecia areata. Some clones in this sample may be carry-over from other donors' samples. The CDR3 runs from the conserved cysteine through the conserved F or W. The order of the fields is V gene, D gene, J gene, clone size, CDR3 DNA, CDR3 protein. The D gene is left open where the match is weak. Only some rows state a clone size, as once, few, many or a class for expanded clones.

TRBV12-3/TRBV12-4	TRBD1	TRBJ2-2	few	TGTGCCAGCAGCCCGCAGGGGGTGAACACCGGGGAGCTGTTTTTT	CASSPQGVNTGELFF
TRBV4-3	TRBD1	TRBJ1-3	many	TGCGCCAGCAGCCAAGATCCCGGGACAGTAGTTACTGGAAACACCATATATTTT	CASSQDPGTVVTGNTIYF
TRBV10-3	.	TRBJ1-1	many	TGTGCCATCAGTCTGATTCAGGGTGGAGTCACTGAAGCTTTCTTT	CAISLIQGGVTEAFF
TRBV20-1	TRBD2	TRBJ2-3	.	TGCAGTGCTAGAGATTCTAGCGGGAGCACAGATACGCAGTATTTT	CSARDSSGSTDTQYF
TRBV13	.	TRBJ2-7	few	TGTGCCAGCAGCACCAGGGAATCAGATGAGCAGTACTTC	CASSTRESDEQYF
TRBV20-1	.	TRBJ2-2	.	TGCAGTGCTAGATCCCTACAGGGTGCCCCGGGGTTGAGCGGGGAGCTGTTTTTT	CSARSLQGAPGLSGELFF
TRBV19	.	TRBJ1-2	many	TGTGCCAGTAGTATGGAGGGGCGCGGCTATGGCTACACCTTC	CASSMEGRGYGYTF
TRBV12-5	.	TRBJ1-5	few	TGTGCTAGTGGTTTGGGACCGCCGGCAGCAGGTCAGCCCCAGCATTTT	CASGLGPPAAGQPQHF
TRBV6-2/TRBV6-3	.	TRBJ2-2	.	TGTGCCAGCAGTCCACTGCCGAACACCGGGGAGCTGTTTTTT	CASSPLPNTGELFF
TRBV7-6	.	TRBJ2-6	many	TGTGCCAGCAGTCGAGCCTCTGGGGCCAACGTCCTGACTTTC	CASSRASGANVLTF
TRBV12-3/TRBV12-4	.	TRBJ2-5	few	TGTGCCAGCAGTCCCTCGGGTATCCTGAGGGAGACCCAGTACTTC	CASSPSGILRETQYF
TRBV30	.	TRBJ1-1	many	TGTGCCTGGAGTGGAGGGTACACTGAAGCTTTCTTT	CAWSGGYTEAFF
TRBV19	TRBD1	TRBJ1-2	.	TGTGCCAGTACGGCCTCACCCGGGACAGGCGACTATGGCTACACCTTC	CASTASPGTGDYGYTF
TRBV12-3/TRBV12-4	.	TRBJ2-4	many	TGTGCCAGCACCCTTTCCCTTGACATTCAGTACTTC	CASTLSLDIQYF
TRBV20-1	TRBD1	TRBJ2-4	many	TGCAGTGCCCGGACAGGCCCCGTCAAAAACATTCAGTACTTC	CSARTGPVKNIQYF
TRBV29-1	.	TRBJ1-1	many	TGCAGCGTTGTGGGGCAGACCTTCTCTGAAGCTTTCTTT	CSVVGQTFSEAFF
TRBV29-1	.	TRBJ1-1	many	TGCAGCGTTTGGAACAGGTGGGACACTGAAGCTTTCTTT	CSVWNRWDTEAFF
TRBV7-2	TRBD2	TRBJ2-3	many	TGTGCCGGACGCTTGGCGGGAGGGCCGGATACGCAGTATTTT	CAGRLAGGPDTQYF
TRBV12-3/TRBV12-4	.	TRBJ1-2	many	TGTGCCAGCAGCTACACTAACTATGGCTACACCTTC	CASSYTNYGYTF
TRBV7-9	TRBD1	TRBJ2-3	.	TGTGCCAGCAGCTTAAGGTTACGCATGGGGACAGGATCTAGCACAGATACGCAGTATTTT	CASSLRLRMGTGSSTDTQYF
TRBV20-1	.	TRBJ1-6	many	TGCAGTGCCTTGGGGGCAGTCACCTATAATTCACCCCTCCACTTT	CSALGAVTYNSPLHF
TRBV29-1	.	TRBJ1-2	many	TGCAGCGTTGTGTATCCGGGGGGAGGGTATGGCTACACCTTC	CSVVYPGGGYGYTF
TRBV6-1	.	TRBJ1-1	.	TGTGCCAGCAGTAGGAACGACAACACTGAAGCTTTCTTT	CASSRNDNTEAFF
TRBV6-5	.	TRBJ1-6	few	TGTGCCAGCAGTTATCAGGGGAATTCACCCCTCCACTTT	CASSYQGNSPLHF
TRBV28	TRBD2	TRBJ2-1	few	TGTGCCAGCAGTTTGAGTAGCGGGAGCCAGCAGTTCTTC	CASSLSSGSQQFF
TRBV12-3/TRBV12-4	.	TRBJ1-2	.	TGTGCCAGCAGTCCCCGTCTTTATGGCTACACCTTC	CASSPRLYGYTF
TRBV28	.	TRBJ2-1	many	TGTGCCAGCAGTTTGACCTTAACAGGGAATAATGAGCAGTTCTTC	CASSLTLTGNNEQFF
TRBV5-1	.	TRBJ1-2	.	TGCGCCAGCAGCTTGTCCGGAATAGTCTACGGCTACACCTTC	CASSLSGIVYGYTF
TRBV2	.	TRBJ2-3	few	TGTGCCAGCAGTGACCATACAGATACGCAGTATTTT	CASSDHTDTQYF
TRBV28	.	TRBJ1-1	.	TGTGCCAGCAGTTTAGTTGAAGGGGTCAGTGAAGCTTTCTTT	CASSLVEGVSEAFF
TRBV19	TRBD2	TRBJ2-1	many	TGTGCCAGTAGTGTACTAGCGGGAGGCACTGAGCAGTTCTTC	CASSVLAGGTEQFF
TRBV7-2	.	TRBJ2-3	many	TGTGCCAGCAGCTTAAGCGGTGCTGCGCGGGGAACCACAGATACGCAGTATTTT	CASSLSGAARGTTDTQYF
TRBV5-4	.	TRBJ2-2	few	TGTGCCAGCAGCTTAAAATCGTCAGGGAAGATTCCCGGGGAGCTGTTTTTT	CASSLKSSGKIPGELFF
TRBV15	TRBD2	TRBJ2-1	many	TGTGCCACCAGCAGAGCGCTAGCGGGAAACAATGAGCAGTTCTTC	CATSRALAGNNEQFF
TRBV5-1	.	TRBJ1-4	.	TGCGCCAGCAACAATGGGGGGCAGAATGAAAAACTGTTTTTT	CASNNGGQNEKLFF
TRBV18	.	TRBJ2-3	many	TGTGCCAGCTCACCAGTAACAGATACGCAGTATTTT	CASSPVTDTQYF
TRBV12-3/TRBV12-4	TRBD2	TRBJ2-1	many	TGTGCCAGCACGTCCACTAGCGGGAGGGCCAGGGAGCAGTTCTTC	CASTSTSGRAREQFF
TRBV12-3/TRBV12-4	.	TRBJ1-1	.	TGTGCCAGCAGCCCAGACCTGGGGACTGAAGCTTTCTTT	CASSPDLGTEAFF
TRBV6-1	.	TRBJ1-1	few	TGTGCCAGCAGTGAGGCCGCCCTCAAGGGTACTGAAGCTTTCTTT	CASSEAALKGTEAFF
TRBV21-1	.	TRBJ1-2	many	TGTGCCAGCAGCAATCGGGACAGGGGGCACTATGGCTACACCTTC	CASSNRDRGHYGYTF
TRBV7-9	TRBD1	TRBJ1-2	few	TGTGCCAGCAGCCCGGGGAGACAGGGAGATGGCTACACCTTC	CASSPGRQGDGYTF
TRBV2	.	TRBJ2-7	many	TGTGCCAGCAGGGAACAGGGACCCTCCTACGAGCAGTACTTC	CASREQGPSYEQYF
TRBV19	.	TRBJ1-4	.	TGTGCCAGTAGTACCCGACCAGCGGAAAAACTGTTTTTT	CASSTRPAEKLFF
TRBV5-8	.	TRBJ1-4	.	TGTGCCAGCAGCTTTGGTAGTCAGCGTAATGAAAAACTGTTTTTT	CASSFGSQRNEKLFF
TRBV10-3	.	TRBJ1-3	many	TGTGCCATCAGTGAGTCTCGTAGGTTGAACTACTCTGGAAACACCATATATTTT	CAISESRRLNYSGNTIYF
TRBV20-1	.	TRBJ2-1	.	TGCAGTGCTACTCCCGGGCCGAGCTCCTACAATGAGCAGTTCTTC	CSATPGPSSYNEQFF
TRBV24-1	.	TRBJ2-1	many	TGTGCCACCAGTGAACAAAACCCTAGGAATGAGCAGTTCTTC	CATSEQNPRNEQFF
TRBV9	.	TRBJ1-1	many	TGTGCCAGCAGCGTGCAGGGGTTGGGGACTGAAGCTTTCTTT	CASSVQGLGTEAFF
TRBV7-2	.	TRBJ2-1	.	TGTGCCAGCAGCCTCCTGGGTGTTGGTGAGCAGTTCTTC	CASSLLGVGEQFF
TRBV20-1	TRBD1	TRBJ1-3	.	TGCAGTGCTACAGAGGACAGGAACTCTGGAAACACCATATATTTT	CSATEDRNSGNTIYF
TRBV24-1	.	TRBJ2-4	few	TGTGCCACCAGCACCATCAGGAGAGCCAAAAACATTCAGTACTTC	CATSTIRRAKNIQYF
TRBV13	TRBD1	TRBJ1-2	few	TGTGCCAGCAGCCTACGGACAGGGATGAATGGCTACACCTTC	CASSLRTGMNGYTF
TRBV11-3	TRBD2	TRBJ2-1	.	TGTGCCAGCAGCTCTCCGGGAGGGCCTTACAATGAGCAGTTCTTC	CASSSPGGPYNEQFF
TRBV4-3	TRBD2	TRBJ2-5	few	TGCGCCAGCAGCCAAGAGATAGCGGGGATTGTCGAGACCCAGTACTTC	CASSQEIAGIVETQYF
TRBV7-2	TRBD1	TRBJ2-3	.	TGTGCCAGCAGCTTGGGACAGCCTTCCCTCACAGATACGCAGTATTTT	CASSLGQPSLTDTQYF